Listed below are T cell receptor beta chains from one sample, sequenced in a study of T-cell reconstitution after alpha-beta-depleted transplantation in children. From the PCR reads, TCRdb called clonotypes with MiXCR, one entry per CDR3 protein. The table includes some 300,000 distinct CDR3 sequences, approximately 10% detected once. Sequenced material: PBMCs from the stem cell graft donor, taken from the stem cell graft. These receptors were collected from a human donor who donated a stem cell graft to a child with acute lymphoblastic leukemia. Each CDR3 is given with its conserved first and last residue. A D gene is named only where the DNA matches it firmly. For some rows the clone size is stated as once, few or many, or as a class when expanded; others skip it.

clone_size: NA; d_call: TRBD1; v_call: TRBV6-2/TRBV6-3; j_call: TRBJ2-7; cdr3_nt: TGTGCCGGGGGGACAGGGGGCTACGAGCAGTACTTC; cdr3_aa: CAGGTGGYEQYF
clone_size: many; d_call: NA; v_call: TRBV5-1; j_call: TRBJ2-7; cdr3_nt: TGCGCCAGCAGCTTGGGGGGGTCTACGGGCGAGCAGTACTTC; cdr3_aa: CASSLGGSTGEQYF
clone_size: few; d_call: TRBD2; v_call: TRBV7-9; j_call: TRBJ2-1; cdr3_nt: TGTGCCAGCAGCTTAGGGACTAGCGGGATCAGTGAGCAGTTCTTC; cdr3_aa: CASSLGTSGISEQFF
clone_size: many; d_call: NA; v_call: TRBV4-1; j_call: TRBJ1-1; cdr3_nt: TGCGCCAGCAGCCCCCTAGGGCGGCAAGTTGAAGCTTTCTTT; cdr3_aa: CASSPLGRQVEAFF
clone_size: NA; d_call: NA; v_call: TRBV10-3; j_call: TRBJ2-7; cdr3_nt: TGTGCCATCGTGATCAATCGGGCCGCACGATCCTACGAGCAGTACTTC; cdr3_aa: CAIVINRAARSYEQYF
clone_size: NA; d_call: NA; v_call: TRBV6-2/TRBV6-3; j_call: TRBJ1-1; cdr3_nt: TGTGCCAGCAGCGAGGGTTACTTGAACACTGAAGCTTTCTTT; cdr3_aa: CASSEGYLNTEAFF
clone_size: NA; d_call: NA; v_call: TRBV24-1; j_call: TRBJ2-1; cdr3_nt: TGTGCCACCGGGCAGGGTCCGGGGCAGTTCTTC; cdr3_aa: CATGQGPGQFF
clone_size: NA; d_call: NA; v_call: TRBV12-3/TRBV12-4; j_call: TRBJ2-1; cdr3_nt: TGTGCCAGCAGCCCTAGAGGGGGAGTCGCCGATGAGCAGTTCTTC; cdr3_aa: CASSPRGGVADEQFF
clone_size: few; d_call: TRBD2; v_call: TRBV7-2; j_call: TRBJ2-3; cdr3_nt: TGTGCCAGCAGCCGCAGCGGGGGGGCGGCAGATACGCAGTATTTT; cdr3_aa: CASSRSGGAADTQYF
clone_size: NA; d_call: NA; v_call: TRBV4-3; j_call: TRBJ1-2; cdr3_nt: TGCGCCAGCAGCCAAAGGGGTACATGGCGTGACTATGGCTACACCTTC; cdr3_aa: CASSQRGTWRDYGYTF
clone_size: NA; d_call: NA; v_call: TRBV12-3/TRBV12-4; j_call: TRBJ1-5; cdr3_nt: TGTGCCAGCAGTTTGTCGGCCGCTAGCAATCAGCCCCAGCATTTT; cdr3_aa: CASSLSAASNQPQHF
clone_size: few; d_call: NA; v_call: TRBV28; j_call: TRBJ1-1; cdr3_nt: TGTGCCAGCAGTGGCTCATTGAGCACTGAAGCTTTCTTT; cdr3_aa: CASSGSLSTEAFF
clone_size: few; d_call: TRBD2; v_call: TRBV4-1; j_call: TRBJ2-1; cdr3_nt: TGCGCCAGCAGCCCCTTAGCGGGAGCGGGTAATGAGCAGTTCTTC; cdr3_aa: CASSPLAGAGNEQFF